The T cell receptor beta chain under discussion was sequenced for a study of brain T cells in children with intractable seizures. CDR1 is SGDLS and CDR2 is YYNGEE in the germline V gene. The CDR3 length is 16 residues. The V end was cut by 4 bases, the J end by 2 bases, with 18 bases between. Generated by immunoSEQ multiplex PCR, the TCRdb table keeps only in-frame clones and is missing some. The sample lists 300,000 to 400,000 clones; more than 85% were seen once. The time point was: blood from clinic visit 5 months post-surgery; TSC patient then seizure free. The chain has TRBV9 and TRBJ1-2; a possible D gene is TRBD1 (6 bases). This clonotype was obtained from a boy under two years old with tuberous sclerosis and intractable seizures. The material sequenced was peripheral blood, taken 4 to 6 months after surgery. CDR3 sequence (DNA): TGTGCCAGCAGCCCCAGGGACACCAACTTGAACTATGGCTACACCTTC. It translates to CASSPRDTNLNYGYTF. The full variable domain, completed using reference TRBV9 and TRBJ1-2, is DSGVTQTPKHLITATGQRVTLRCSPRSGDLSVYWYQQSLDQGLQFLIQYYNGEERAKGNILERFSAQQFPDLHSELNLSSLELGDSALYFCASSPRDTNLNYGYTFGSGTRLTVV.